This T cell receptor beta chain was sequenced for a study of blood T cell repertoires in COVID-19. Background on the study: Italy, Spain and the United States were the sources of the convalescent and acute COVID-19 samples.

The length of the CDR3 is 15 residues. The germline V gene has CDR1 SGHDT and CDR2 YYEEEE. With V trimmed by 2 bases and J by 3 bases, 4 bases remained unmatched. Libraries were prepared by immunoSEQ multiplex PCR; TCRdb keeps only in-frame clonotypes and omits some of them. This sample yields about 220,000 clones, of which around 85% are seen a single time; 1.3% belongs to the top ten. Categorization into cohorts depended on clinical history that participants reported. Sequenced input: PBMCs or T cells enriched from blood (not recorded which). The TCR originated in a woman aged 35 to 49 with acute COVID-19. The chain is built from TRBV5-6 and TRBJ2-7; 11 bases match TRBD1. DNA for the CDR3: TGTGCCAGCAGCTTCGGACAGGGGGCTAGCTACGAGCAGTACTTC. Protein: CASSFGQGASYEQYF.